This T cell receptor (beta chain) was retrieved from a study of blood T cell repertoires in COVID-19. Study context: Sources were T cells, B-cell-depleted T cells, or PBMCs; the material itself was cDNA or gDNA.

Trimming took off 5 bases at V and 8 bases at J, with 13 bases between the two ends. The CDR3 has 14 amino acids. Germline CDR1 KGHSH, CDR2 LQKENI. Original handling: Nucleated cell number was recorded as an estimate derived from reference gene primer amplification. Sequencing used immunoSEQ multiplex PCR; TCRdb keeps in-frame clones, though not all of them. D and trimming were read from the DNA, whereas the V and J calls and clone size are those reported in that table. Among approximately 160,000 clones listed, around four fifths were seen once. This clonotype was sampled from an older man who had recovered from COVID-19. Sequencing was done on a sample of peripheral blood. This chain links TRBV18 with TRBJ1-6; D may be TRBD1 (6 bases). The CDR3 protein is CASSSQGSDSPLHF. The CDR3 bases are TGTGCCAGCTCATCGCAGGGGAGCGATTCACCCCTCCACTTT.